The rows below give T cell receptor beta chains drawn from one sample of a study of OX40 agonist ivuxolimab in advanced cancers. Clones were sequenced by immunoSEQ multiplex PCR, and TCRdb holds only the in-frame ones, with some missing. The sample shows over 75,000 clones, roughly 86% of them seen only once. The input for sequencing was CD4+ or CD8+ T cells sorted from blood, taken in a trial of the OX40 agonist ivuxolimab. The source of these receptors is an adult with an advanced solid tumor such as melanoma, head and neck, liver or kidney cancer. Both conserved end residues are part of each CDR3.

TRBJ2-5 | TRBV6-6 | CASSYTGTDQETQYF
TRBJ2-3 | TRBV13 | CASSSKTSGSPDTQYF
TRBJ2-2 | TRBV5-1 | CASSPPETGNTGELFF
TRBJ1-1 | TRBV28 | CASSLGWNTEAFF
TRBJ2-7 | TRBV28 | CASSSRQGRRNEQYF
TRBJ1-1 | TRBV7-2 | CASSLEGPNTEAFF
TRBJ1-1 | TRBV12-5 | CASAPQGYTEAFF
TRBJ1-6 | TRBV30 | CAWSAGPLNSPLHF
TRBJ1-1 | TRBV18 | CASSARRNTEAFF
TRBJ1-1 | TRBV30 | CAWAPQGNTEAFF
TRBJ2-3 | TRBV18 | CASSGTSGSGDTQYF
TRBJ1-4 | TRBV6-1 | CASSEGVVEKLFF
TRBJ2-3 | TRBV7-9 | CASSLPRDTYTDTQYF
TRBJ2-7 | TRBV28 | CASSPWLAGVATEQYF
TRBJ2-7 | TRBV7-8 | CASSLDPFEQYF
TRBJ2-7 | TRBV25-1 | CASSEPGAIYEQYF
TRBJ1-2 | TRBV30 | CAWSYPGGNGYTF
TRBJ2-5 | TRBV27 | CASSSGTGGLKTQYF
TRBJ1-2 | TRBV27 | CASSLTLGTGGGYTF
TRBJ1-1 | TRBV5-1 | CASSARTGYPEAFF
TRBJ2-3 | TRBV9 | CASSVSRTDTQYF
TRBJ1-5 | TRBV7-3 | CASSFDKNQPQHF
TRBJ2-1 | TRBV19 | CASSILGQAWQFF
TRBJ2-1 | TRBV28 | CASSLGTSGSYDEQFF
TRBJ2-1 | TRBV6-5 | CASSTSFNEQFF
TRBJ1-5 | TRBV6-1 | CASSELGDQPQHF
TRBJ2-3 | TRBV7-2 | CASSLSVRVGTQYF
TRBJ1-3 | TRBV7-2 | CASSPPRTVGNTIYF
TRBJ2-1 | TRBV11-2 | CASSPGELDNEQFF
TRBJ2-1 | TRBV11-3 | CASSQGLAGGPDEQFF
TRBJ1-2 | TRBV19 | CASSPPPVGYGYTF
TRBJ1-1 | TRBV6-5 | CASSYHSGQGSEAFF
TRBJ2-7 | TRBV7-9 | CASSLGEGNNEQYF
TRBJ1-2 | TRBV7-2 | CASSLEAGGYTF
TRBJ2-1 | TRBV19 | CASSISSVEQFF
TRBJ1-5 | TRBV2 | CASSEGSGGAGQPQHF
TRBJ2-1 | TRBV19 | CASSTGTSGSPYNEQFF
TRBJ1-1 | TRBV28 | CASRITKANDLSFF
TRBJ1-5 | TRBV19 | CASSIQDRGHQPQHF
TRBJ2-3 | TRBV5-4 | CASSPSGSDTDTQYF
TRBJ1-1 | TRBV6-1 | CASSERGTNTEAFF
TRBJ1-6 | TRBV27 | CASNFQGANRDSPLHF
TRBJ2-1 | TRBV5-6 | CASSWDSPISYNEQFF
TRBJ2-3 | TRBV9 | CASSARQSPRDTQYF
TRBJ1-3 | TRBV5-1 | CASSLAGVGNTIYF
TRBJ1-5 | TRBV2 | CASSMGTDSNQPQHF
TRBJ2-6 | TRBV6-4 | CASSDPGSGANVLTF
TRBJ2-7 | TRBV6-5 | CASRGDFGTSYEQYF
TRBJ1-1 | TRBV11-2 | CASSLYQLGAFF
TRBJ2-3 | TRBV7-2 | CASSLYSGEATQYF
TRBJ2-3 | TRBV18 | CASQPGTSGNVDTQYF
TRBJ2-3 | TRBV5-4 | CASSPGGLAGFTDTQYF
TRBJ2-1 | TRBV19 | CASRLEPYNEQFF
TRBJ2-1 | TRBV6-1 | CASHLSGTSHNEQFF
TRBJ2-7 | TRBV5-1 | CASSFGSSYEQYF
TRBJ2-2 | TRBV6-5 | CASTHRGRNTGELFF
TRBJ1-2 | TRBV27 | CASSQGQGYGYTF